This TCR beta chain was sequenced during a study of blood T cell repertoires in COVID-19. The overall study: The origin of the acute and convalescent COVID-19 samples was the United States, Italy and Spain. PBMCs, B-cell-depleted T cells, or T cells were the source of the cDNA or gDNA that made up the material.

In the study's own analysis: Estimated nucleated cell counts came from reference gene primer amplification. The repertoire was sequenced with immunoSEQ multiplex PCR; TCRdb's copy has only in-frame clones and lacks some. D and trimming were read from the DNA, whereas the V and J calls and clone size are those reported in that table. The sample has about 250,000 clones, 80% to 85% seen once. V was clipped by 4 bases and J by 0 bases, with 8 bases between them. CDR1 is SGDLS, CDR2 YYNGEE, per germline. The length of the CDR3 is 13 residues. This chain links TRBV9 with TRBJ2-7; a weak D match, TRBD2 (6 bases). Sequencing was carried out using peripheral blood. The receptor's source is a woman in her thirties or forties who had recovered from COVID-19. The CDR3 DNA reads TGTGCCAGCAGCAGGGACTTCTCCTACGAGCAGTACTTC. Its protein product is CASSRDFSYEQYF.